These T cell receptor beta chains were read from a single sample in a study of memory CD4+ T cells and cytomegalovirus serostatus. Produced via immunoSEQ multiplex PCR; TCRdb's table is partial and in-frame only. The sample holds 60,000 to 75,000 clones, roughly 75% seen once. The sample taken for sequencing was memory CD4+ T cells from blood. These TCRs come from an adult in good health and CMV-seronegative. Some clones in this sample may be carry-over from other donors' samples. The CDR3 runs from the conserved cysteine through the conserved F or W. D genes are given only for firm matches. Where a row states a size, it is once, few, many or the class of an expanded clone; other rows omit it.

.,TRBV7-8,TRBJ1-5,.,CASSLRELNSNQPQHF,TGTGCCAGCAGCTTAAGGGAACTAAATAGCAATCAGCCCCAGCATTTT
.,TRBV18,TRBJ1-1,.,CASAGESTEAFF,TGTGCCAGCGCAGGAGAGAGTACTGAAGCTTTCTTT
.,TRBV10-2,TRBJ2-2,.,CASMGKVYTGELFF,TGCGCCAGCATGGGAAAGGTTTACACCGGGGAGCTGTTTTTT
.,TRBV25-1,TRBJ2-2,.,CASSEWGGGGPTGELFF,TGTGCCAGCAGTGAATGGGGTGGAGGGGGCCCAACCGGGGAGCTGTTTTTT
once,TRBV5-8,TRBJ1-6,.,CASSQGTRGSPLHF,TGTGCCAGCAGCCAAGGGACCAGGGGTTCACCCCTCCACTTT
.,TRBV6-5,TRBJ1-2,.,CASSYSSLGIVGYTF,TGTGCCAGCAGTTACAGCAGCCTCGGGATAGTGGGCTACACCTTC
once,TRBV21-1,TRBJ1-5,.,CASTKRRNSNQPQHF,TGTGCCAGCACCAAGAGGCGTAATAGCAATCAGCCCCAGCATTTT
.,TRBV6-6,TRBJ1-2,TRBD1,CASTEKGGDRGLCTF,TGTGCCAGCACCGAAAAAGGGGGGGACAGGGGGCTTTGCACCTTC
.,TRBV19,TRBJ2-2,.,CASSKMDGGDTGELFF,TGTGCCAGTAGTAAAATGGACGGAGGGGACACCGGGGAGCTGTTTTTT
.,TRBV5-8,TRBJ1-6,TRBD1,CASSLRTGGNSPLHF,TGTGCCAGCAGCCTCCGGACAGGGGGTAATTCACCCCTCCACTTT
.,TRBV7-6,TRBJ1-6,TRBD1,CASSLSPGGDRAASPLHF,TGTGCCAGCAGCCTGTCACCGGGGGGGGACAGGGCCGCTTCACCCCTCCACTTT
.,TRBV10-1,TRBJ2-2,.,CASSEALGGARNTGELFF,TGCGCCAGCAGTGAGGCCCTGGGGGGGGCGAGGAACACCGGGGAGCTGTTTTTT
.,TRBV28,TRBJ2-7,TRBD1,CASSDRGVSYEQYF,TGTGCCAGCAGCGACAGGGGGGTTTCCTACGAGCAGTACTTC
few,TRBV10-3,TRBJ2-1,.,CAISDSRSSYNEQFF,TGTGCCATCAGCGACTCCCGGAGCTCCTACAATGAGCAGTTCTTC
.,TRBV7-8,TRBJ2-5,.,CASSRDQETQYF,TGTGCCAGCTCGAGGGACCAAGAGACCCAGTACTTC
.,TRBV19,TRBJ1-5,.,CASSELPGDQPQHF,TGTGCCAGTAGCGAGCTACCGGGGGATCAGCCCCAGCATTTT
.,TRBV10-1,TRBJ2-7,.,CASTGYPDSLLSYEQYF,TGCGCCAGCACGGGATATCCGGACAGCCTCTTGTCCTACGAGCAGTACTTC
.,TRBV13,TRBJ2-2,.,CASSLGGLLGATGELFF,TGTGCCAGCAGCTTAGGAGGGCTACTAGGGGCGACCGGGGAGCTGTTTTTT
.,TRBV4-1,TRBJ1-1,TRBD1,CASSPIQGARPPYTEAFF,TGCGCCAGCAGCCCCATTCAGGGGGCCCGCCCTCCCTACACTGAAGCTTTCTTT
once,TRBV4-1,TRBJ1-2,.,CASSQGALTDYGYTF,TGCGCCAGCAGCCAAGGGGCCCTCACGGACTATGGCTACACCTTC
.,TRBV15,TRBJ1-3,.,CATSRDRNTIYF,TGTGCCACCAGCAGAGATCGGAACACCATATATTTT
few,TRBV5-1,TRBJ2-5,.,CASSFGGGLIETQYF,TGCGCCAGCAGCTTCGGAGGGGGCCTAATAGAGACCCAGTACTTC
few,TRBV9,TRBJ1-6,.,CASSVEATPSYNSPLHF,TGTGCCAGCAGCGTAGAGGCCACTCCCTCCTATAATTCACCCCTCCACTTT
once,TRBV19,TRBJ1-4,.,CASTDYSGTGDEKLFF,TGTGCCAGTACCGATTATTCAGGGACGGGGGATGAAAAACTGTTTTTT
.,TRBV6-6,TRBJ2-1,TRBD2,CASSKREGRNEQFF,TGTGCCAGCAGTAAGCGGGAGGGCCGCAATGAGCAGTTCTTC
.,TRBV6-6,TRBJ1-3,.,CASSSGLAGNTIYF,TGTGCCAGCAGCTCTGGACTGGCTGGAAACACCATATATTTT
.,TRBV27,TRBJ2-1,TRBD2,CASSLSPLAGATEQFF,TGTGCCAGCAGTTTATCTCCACTAGCGGGAGCGACTGAGCAGTTCTTC
.,TRBV7-2,TRBJ2-7,.,CASSRGSKSYEQYF,TGTGCCAGCAGCAGAGGGTCGAAGTCCTACGAGCAGTACTTC
.,TRBV7-2,TRBJ2-3,TRBD2,CASSAAGGTDTQYF,TGTGCCAGCAGCGCAGCGGGGGGGACAGATACGCAGTATTTT
.,TRBV7-9,TRBJ2-2,TRBD1,CASSLEIRQGNTGELFF,TGTGCCAGCAGCTTAGAAATTCGACAGGGGAACACCGGGGAGCTGTTTTTT
.,TRBV4-3,TRBJ1-4,.,CASSLGRQGNEKLFF,TGCGCCAGCAGCCTAGGTCGCCAGGGTAATGAAAAACTGTTTTTT
.,TRBV6-1,TRBJ2-1,.,CASTLRAGEDEQFF,TGTGCCAGCACCCTTAGGGCAGGGGAGGATGAGCAGTTCTTC
.,TRBV6-5,TRBJ2-5,.,CASSKGFGETQYF,TGTGCCAGCAGTAAGGGGTTTGGAGAGACCCAGTACTTC
.,TRBV5-6,TRBJ2-7,.,CASKVRDEQYF,TGTGCCAGCAAGGTCCGGGACGAGCAGTACTTC
once,TRBV18,TRBJ2-7,TRBD1,CASSPPVLRTGGEQYF,TGTGCCAGCTCACCACCGGTTTTGAGGACAGGGGGCGAGCAGTACTTC
.,TRBV6-1,TRBJ1-1,.,CASSEALEGYEAFF,TGTGCCAGCAGTGAAGCGCTGGAGGGTTATGAAGCTTTCTTT
.,TRBV5-1,TRBJ2-3,.,CASRQDNTDTQYF,TGCGCCAGCAGACAGGACAACACAGATACGCAGTATTTT
.,TRBV6-6,TRBJ2-1,TRBD1,CASKGAGDYNEQFF,TGTGCCAGCAAGGGGGCAGGGGACTACAATGAGCAGTTCTTC
.,TRBV7-3,TRBJ2-7,.,CASSLTSLGGSYEQYF,TGTGCCAGCAGCTTAACCTCCCTTGGCGGCTCCTACGAGCAGTACTTC
.,TRBV27,TRBJ2-5,.,CASSPYVRSQETQYF,TGTGCCAGCAGCCCCTATGTCAGGAGCCAAGAGACCCAGTACTTC
.,TRBV2,TRBJ1-2,.,CASRPLIVGGYTF,TGTGCCAGCAGACCCTTGATCGTCGGGGGCTACACCTTC
.,TRBV4-1,TRBJ2-6,.,CASSHPTRRRGANVLTF,TGCGCCAGCAGCCATCCTACACGGCGGAGAGGGGCCAACGTCCTGACTTTC
.,TRBV5-6,TRBJ2-3,.,CASSLIPGPDTQYF,TGTGCCAGCAGCTTGATTCCGGGACCAGATACGCAGTATTTT
.,TRBV5-1,TRBJ1-2,.,CASSWGGDGIDGYTF,TGCGCCAGCAGCTGGGGGGGTGACGGGATCGATGGCTACACCTTC
.,TRBV28,TRBJ2-1,.,CASRESGASHEQFF,TGTGCCAGCAGAGAAAGCGGAGCGAGCCATGAGCAGTTCTTC
once,TRBV19,TRBJ1-1,.,CASTPGGLYTEAFF,TGTGCCAGTACCCCCGGGGGGTTGTACACTGAAGCTTTCTTT
.,TRBV6-5,TRBJ2-1,TRBD1,CASSPTGTSYNEQFF,TGTGCCAGCAGCCCGACAGGGACCTCCTACAATGAGCAGTTCTTC
few,TRBV25-1,TRBJ1-3,.,CASSDVRGSRNTIYF,TGTGCCAGCAGTGATGTCAGAGGCTCGAGAAACACCATATATTTT
.,TRBV7-9,TRBJ2-1,TRBD1,CASSLGTGLSHEQFF,TGTGCCAGCAGCTTAGGGACAGGACTTAGCCATGAGCAGTTCTTC
.,TRBV2,TRBJ1-1,.,CASHRTVNTEAFF,TGTGCCAGCCATAGGACAGTGAACACTGAAGCTTTCTTT
.,TRBV6-5,TRBJ1-1,.,CASSYPGGNTEAFF,TGTGCCAGCAGTTACCCGGGCGGGAACACTGAAGCTTTCTTT
.,TRBV7-2,TRBJ2-3,.,CASSLAFSSDTQYF,TGTGCCAGCAGCTTAGCGTTTAGTTCAGATACGCAGTATTTT
.,TRBV7-2,TRBJ1-2,.,CASSLRAGRVNGYTF,TGTGCCAGCAGCTTAAGGGCGGGGCGCGTCAATGGCTACACCTTC
.,TRBV5-4,TRBJ1-4,.,CASSLGGSGANEKLFF,TGTGCCAGCAGCTTGGGGGGGTCAGGGGCTAATGAAAAACTGTTTTTT
.,TRBV28,TRBJ1-2,.,CASSLTIVFRRGRNYGYTF,TGTGCCAGCAGTTTAACGATAGTGTTCCGAAGGGGCAGGAACTATGGCTACACCTTC
.,TRBV6-6,TRBJ2-5,.,CASSYGGQRETQYF,TGTGCCAGCAGTTACGGCGGACAGAGGGAGACCCAGTACTTC
.,TRBV15,TRBJ2-3,TRBD2,CATRASGGRHGATQYF,TGTGCCACCAGGGCTAGCGGGGGCCGCCATGGGGCTACGCAGTATTTT
.,TRBV9,TRBJ2-3,.,CASSVYSSTDTQYF,TGTGCCAGCAGCGTTTACAGTAGCACAGATACGCAGTATTTT